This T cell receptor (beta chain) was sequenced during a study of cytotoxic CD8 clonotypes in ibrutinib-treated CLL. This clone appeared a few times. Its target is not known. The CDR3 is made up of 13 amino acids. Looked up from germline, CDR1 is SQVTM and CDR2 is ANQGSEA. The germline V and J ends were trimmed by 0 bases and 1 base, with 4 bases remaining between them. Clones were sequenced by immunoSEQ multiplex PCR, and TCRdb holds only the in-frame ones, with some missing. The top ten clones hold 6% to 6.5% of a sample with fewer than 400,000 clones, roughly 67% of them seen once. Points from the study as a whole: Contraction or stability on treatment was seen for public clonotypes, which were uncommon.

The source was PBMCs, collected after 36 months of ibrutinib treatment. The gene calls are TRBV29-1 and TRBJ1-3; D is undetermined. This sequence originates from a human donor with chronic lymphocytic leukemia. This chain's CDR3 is CSVEDRSGNTIYF. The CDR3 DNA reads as TGCAGCGTTGAAGACAGGTCTGGAAACACCATATATTTT.